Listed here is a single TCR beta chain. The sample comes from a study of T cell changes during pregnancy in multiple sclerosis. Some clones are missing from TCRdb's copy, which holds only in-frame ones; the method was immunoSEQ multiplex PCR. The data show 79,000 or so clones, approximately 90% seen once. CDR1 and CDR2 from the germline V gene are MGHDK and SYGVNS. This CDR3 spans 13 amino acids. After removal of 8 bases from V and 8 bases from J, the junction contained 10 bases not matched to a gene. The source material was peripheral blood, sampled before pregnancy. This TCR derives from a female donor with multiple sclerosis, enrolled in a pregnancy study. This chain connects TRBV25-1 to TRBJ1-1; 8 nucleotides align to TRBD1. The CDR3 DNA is TGTGCCAGCCAGACAGGGGTATCGTCGGAAGCTTTCTTT. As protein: CASQTGVSSEAFF.